Listed below are T cell receptor beta chains from one sample, sequenced in a study of vaccination and CD4 T cells after COVID-19. A single record per CDR3 protein comes from TCRdb applying MiXCR to the PCR reads. The profile covers 15,000 to 20,000 distinct CDR3 sequences, with roughly half appearing a single time and more than 4% taken by the ten largest. No cognate antigen is known for these TCRs. This sample comprised CD4+ T cells from blood, cultured in vitro, obtained before SARS-CoV-2 vaccination. Source of these receptors: a human donor who had recovered from COVID-19. CDR3s include the opening cysteine and the closing phenylalanine or tryptophan. Fields, in order: J gene, clone size, D gene, V gene, CDR3 DNA, CDR3 protein. A D gene is named only where the DNA matches it firmly. Size is omitted from some rows. Given values are once, few, many or a class for expanded clones.

J gene: TRBJ1-1; clone size: -; D gene: -; V gene: TRBV27; CDR3 DNA: TGTGCCAGCAGTTTAAAAGGTCGGCCCTTCTTT; CDR3 protein: CASSLKGRPFF
J gene: TRBJ1-2; clone size: -; D gene: -; V gene: TRBV27; CDR3 DNA: TGTGCCAGCAGTTTACGTCGCAGGGTATTTCGGAGCTACACCTTC; CDR3 protein: CASSLRRRVFRSYTF
J gene: TRBJ1-2; clone size: few; D gene: -; V gene: TRBV7-9; CDR3 DNA: TGTGCCAGCAGCTTAGGGGCAGGGGACTATGGCTACACCTTC; CDR3 protein: CASSLGAGDYGYTF
J gene: TRBJ1-6; clone size: -; D gene: TRBD1; V gene: TRBV7-2; CDR3 DNA: TGTGCCAGCAGCCCACGAGGACAGGGGACCACTAATTCACCCCTCCACTTT; CDR3 protein: CASSPRGQGTTNSPLHF
J gene: TRBJ2-7; clone size: -; D gene: TRBD1; V gene: TRBV28; CDR3 DNA: TGTGCCAGCAGAACACCCGGGACAGTCTCCTACGAGCAGTACTTC; CDR3 protein: CASRTPGTVSYEQYF
J gene: TRBJ1-1; clone size: few; D gene: TRBD1; V gene: TRBV27; CDR3 DNA: TGTGCCAGCAGTTTATGGGGAGGGGGCCCCACTGAAGCTTTCTTT; CDR3 protein: CASSLWGGGPTEAFF
J gene: TRBJ1-1; clone size: once; D gene: -; V gene: TRBV6-1; CDR3 DNA: TGTGCCAGCTCGATGGGGGGGAACACTGAAGCTTTCTTT; CDR3 protein: CASSMGGNTEAFF
J gene: TRBJ1-5; clone size: few; D gene: -; V gene: TRBV20-1; CDR3 DNA: TGCAGTGCTAGCTCGGGGGTTGGTGGCTTTGGCAATCAGCCCCAGCATTTT; CDR3 protein: CSASSGVGGFGNQPQHF
J gene: TRBJ1-5; clone size: few; D gene: TRBD1; V gene: TRBV2; CDR3 DNA: TGTGCCAGCAGACGGGACAGATATAGCAATCAGCCCCAGCATTTT; CDR3 protein: CASRRDRYSNQPQHF
J gene: TRBJ2-6; clone size: -; D gene: TRBD1; V gene: TRBV11-2; CDR3 DNA: TGTGCCAGCAGCAGGACAGGGGTGGGAGCTGGGGCCAACGTCCTGACTTTC; CDR3 protein: CASSRTGVGAGANVLTF
J gene: TRBJ2-7; clone size: -; D gene: TRBD1; V gene: TRBV18; CDR3 DNA: TGTGCCAGCTCCCCAAGGGGGACAGTCTTCTACGAGCAGTACTTC; CDR3 protein: CASSPRGTVFYEQYF
J gene: TRBJ2-5; clone size: -; D gene: -; V gene: TRBV5-1; CDR3 DNA: TGCGCCAGCAGCTCCCCGACAGCCCTCCAAGAGACCCAGTACTTC; CDR3 protein: CASSSPTALQETQYF
J gene: TRBJ2-4; clone size: -; D gene: -; V gene: TRBV5-4; CDR3 DNA: TGTGCCAGCAGCTTGGGGGGGTTGACCAAAAACATTCAGTACTTC; CDR3 protein: CASSLGGLTKNIQYF
J gene: TRBJ2-2; clone size: -; D gene: -; V gene: TRBV6-1; CDR3 DNA: TGTGCCAGCAGTCGTGACCTGGCCGGGGAGCTGTTTTTT; CDR3 protein: CASSRDLAGELFF
J gene: TRBJ2-2; clone size: -; D gene: TRBD1; V gene: TRBV24-1; CDR3 DNA: TGTGCCACCAGTTCTGTAGGACAGGGGGCTGGAAGATACACCGGGGAGCTGTTTTTT; CDR3 protein: CATSSVGQGAGRYTGELFF
J gene: TRBJ2-1; clone size: -; D gene: -; V gene: TRBV6-1; CDR3 DNA: TGTGCCAGCAGTGTCGGGACGACGAACTACAATGAGCAGTTCTTC; CDR3 protein: CASSVGTTNYNEQFF
J gene: TRBJ1-1; clone size: few; D gene: -; V gene: TRBV20-1; CDR3 DNA: TGCAGTGCTAAGGGAAACACTGAAGCTTTCTTT; CDR3 protein: CSAKGNTEAFF
J gene: TRBJ2-6; clone size: -; D gene: -; V gene: TRBV7-3; CDR3 DNA: TGTGCCAGCAGCCGACTGGGATCTGGGGCCAACGTCCTGACTTTC; CDR3 protein: CASSRLGSGANVLTF
J gene: TRBJ2-7; clone size: -; D gene: TRBD1; V gene: TRBV18; CDR3 DNA: TGTGCCAGCTCACCAGCAGGGGGAAGCTCCTACGAGCAGTACTTC; CDR3 protein: CASSPAGGSSYEQYF
J gene: TRBJ2-1; clone size: -; D gene: TRBD2; V gene: TRBV6-4; CDR3 DNA: TGTGCCAGCAGTCGAACTAGCGGGGCCTCCTACAATGAGCAGTTCTTC; CDR3 protein: CASSRTSGASYNEQFF
J gene: TRBJ1-2; clone size: few; D gene: -; V gene: TRBV6-1; CDR3 DNA: TGTGCCAGCAGGATGAAAGATCTCCGGGATGGCTACACCTTC; CDR3 protein: CASRMKDLRDGYTF
J gene: TRBJ2-3; clone size: once; D gene: -; V gene: TRBV6-5; CDR3 DNA: TGTGCCAGCAGTTACGACTGGGGCACAGATACGCAGTATTTT; CDR3 protein: CASSYDWGTDTQYF
J gene: TRBJ2-5; clone size: -; D gene: TRBD2; V gene: TRBV12-3/TRBV12-4; CDR3 DNA: TGTGCCAGCAGAGTAGCGGGGGCAAAAGAGACCCAGTACTTC; CDR3 protein: CASRVAGAKETQYF
J gene: TRBJ1-1; clone size: -; D gene: -; V gene: TRBV5-4; CDR3 DNA: TGTGCCAGCAGCCCGGGGGGCGGGGTGGGCACTGAAGCTTTCTTT; CDR3 protein: CASSPGGGVGTEAFF
J gene: TRBJ2-7; clone size: -; D gene: TRBD2; V gene: TRBV5-4; CDR3 DNA: TGTGCCAGCAGCTCCCCGACTAGCGGGAGGGCCTACGAGCAGTACTTC; CDR3 protein: CASSSPTSGRAYEQYF
J gene: TRBJ1-4; clone size: -; D gene: -; V gene: TRBV11-2; CDR3 DNA: TGTGCCAGCAGCTTAGTTTCGGAAAAACTGTTTTTT; CDR3 protein: CASSLVSEKLFF